The clone carrying this T cell receptor (beta chain) was counted a single time. Its antigen is still unknown. The PCR ran on 60 Vbeta and 13 Jbeta primers. The table came from immunoSEQ multiplex PCR; TCRdb's copy has only in-frame clones and leaves some out. The profile shows about 200,000 clones, 65% to 85% of them singletons. The data belong to a study of cytomegalovirus exposure and HLA in healthy donors. General observations from the study: Cytomegalovirus status was reportedly diagnosed by the classifier with high sensitivity and specificity.

The CDR3 loop spans 14 amino acids. The V gene's germline CDR1 is SGHVS and CDR2 FNYEAQ. V shed 4 bases and J shed 2 bases, with 9 bases lying between them. The receptor was isolated from a boy younger than 10 in good health and CMV-seronegative. The chain is built from TRBV7-6 and TRBJ2-1, with D maybe TRBD2 (5 bases). Sequenced input: PBMCs. In nucleotides, the CDR3 is TGTGCCAGCAGCTCCACCGGGGCCTACAATGAGCAGTTCTTC. Translating gives CASSSTGAYNEQFF.